This section outlines one T cell receptor (beta chain) sequence together with its context. Its antigen is currently unknown. A much larger clone differs from this one at a single base, so this may be a read error. The data were taken from a study of Graves' ophthalmopathy and Graves' hyperthyroidism. About the research overall: Ophthalmopathy not arising within 18 months of follow-up defined hyperthyroidism as stable.

Ages of hyperthyroidism patients ran from 18 to 65, and their diagnoses were new, under 2 months' duration. The CDR3 is made up of 14 amino acids. The germline V gene has CDR1 LNHDA and CDR2 SQIVND (reference sequence). The TCR beta CDR3 regions underwent amplification from RNA transcripts. HTBI-primed RT-PCR formed the first round, and a multiplex PCR formed the second. TCRdb recomputed calls from the multiplex PCR reads with MiXCR, one row per CDR3 protein. This table holds about 1.2 million distinct CDR3 sequences, about two fifths found once. General study results and limits: Discriminating ophthalmopathy from stable hyperthyroidism, a 13-signature model attained a sensitivity of under 90% and a specificity of almost 83%. Blood repertoires reportedly contained most expanded thyroid clonotypes above 0.001 frequency.

The chain uses TRBV19 and TRBJ1-5, with D possibly being TRBD1 (5 bases). The source material was peripheral blood or thyroid tissue (not recorded which). The clonotype was recovered from an adult man with Graves' hyperthyroidism. Here the CDR3 reads CASRIAGSGQPQHF. The CDR3 bases are TGTGCCAGTCGTATAGCAGGGTCTGGCCAGCCCCAGCATTTT. Looking up the rest from reference TRBV19 and TRBJ1-5 gives the full variable domain: DGGITQSPKYLFRKEGQNVTLSCEQNLNHDAMYWYRQDPGQGLRLIYYSQIVNDFQKGDIAEGYSVSREKKESFPLTVTSAQKNPTAFYLCASRIAGSGQPQHFGDGTRLSIL.